This T cell receptor (beta chain) was observed in a study of post-analysis software for immune sequencing data. Study context: Included among the disease courses, which were recorded for the cohort, were relapsing-remitting, secondary progressive and progressive-relapsing multiple sclerosis. Study-level findings and limits: Strong co-clustering by F measure was evident for samples that had been prepared in the same batch. Patients had higher frequencies than controls of roughly five TRBV segments, including TRBV5-6, TRBV5-1 and TRBV20-1. Significantly lower normalized Chao1 diversity was found in patients with multiple sclerosis relative to controls.

Unique molecular identifiers tagged the TCR beta cDNA libraries. Once roughly 1 to 10 million T cells were used, roughly 0.5 million cDNA molecules resulted. TCRdb reprocessed the PCR reads with MiXCR, giving one entry per CDR3 protein. The table includes roughly 600,000 distinct CDR3 sequences, 44% detected once. As for this clonotype: Its cognate antigen is unknown.

V trimming: 2 bases; J trimming: 0 bases; junction bases outside the gene matches: 2. This CDR3 has 16 residues. The germline gives CDR1 MNHNS, CDR2 SASEGT. This rearrangement joins TRBV6-1 to TRBJ1-5; 9 nucleotides match TRBD1. This clonotype was obtained from a girl aged 10 to 17 with multiple sclerosis. Sequenced input: blood. CDR3 sequence reads: CASSEMGQGSNQPQHF. DNA of the CDR3: TGTGCCAGCAGTGAAATGGGACAGGGTAGCAATCAGCCCCAGCATTTT.